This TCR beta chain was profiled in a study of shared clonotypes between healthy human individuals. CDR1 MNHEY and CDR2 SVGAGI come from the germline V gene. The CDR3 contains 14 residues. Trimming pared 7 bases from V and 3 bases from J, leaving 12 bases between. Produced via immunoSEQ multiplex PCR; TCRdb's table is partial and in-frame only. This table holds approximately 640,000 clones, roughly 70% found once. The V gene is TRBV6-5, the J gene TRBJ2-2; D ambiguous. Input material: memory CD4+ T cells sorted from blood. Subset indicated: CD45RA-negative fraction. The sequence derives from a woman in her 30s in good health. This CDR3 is CASKRGGDTGELFF. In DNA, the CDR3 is TGTGCCAGCAAGCGAGGTGGGGACACCGGGGAGCTGTTTTTT.